The sequence of this T cell receptor (beta chain) was determined in a study of T cells after yellow fever vaccination. Whole-study context: SMART-Seq v4 Ultra Low Input prepared libraries from low-cell fractions.

Whole-study results and caveats: There was a small share of clonotypes that showed up in both the CD4 and CD8 compartments.

Template switching with 5'RACE generated the TCR cDNA and added a universal primer site and UMIs. Each CDR3 protein is one row after TCRdb ran MiXCR on the 5' RACE reads. This table has 450,000 to 550,000 distinct CDR3 sequences, 21% appearing once. There are 12 residues in the CDR3. The V gene's germline CDR1 is SQVTM and CDR2 ANQGSEA. Trimming took off 0 bases at V and 6 bases at J, with 7 bases between the two ends. This clonotype appeared a few times. As yet, its antigen is unknown. The chain employs TRBV29-1 and TRBJ2-3; D is ambiguous. The sequence was collected from a man aged 18 to 29 who received the YFV17D yellow fever vaccine. The material was PBMCs, obtained more than 20 days after the first yellow fever vaccination. CDR3 coding DNA: TGCAGCGTTGAAGATACGAGGGATACGCAGTATTTT. Protein sequence: CSVEDTRDTQYF.